The rows below give T cell receptor beta chains drawn from one sample of a study of post-analysis software for immune sequencing data. TCRdb independently ran MiXCR on the PCR reads; one entry per CDR3 protein. The sample has about 680,000 distinct CDR3 sequences, about 60% seen once. The sample was blood. The source of these receptors is a girl aged 2 to 10 with multiple sclerosis. Each CDR3 is given with its conserved first and last residue. Fields, in order: J gene, V gene, clone size, D gene, CDR3 DNA, CDR3 protein. A D gene is named only where the DNA matches it firmly. Clone sizes are given selectively: once, few, many, or a class where the clone is expanded.

>TRBJ2-1|TRBV3-1|.|.
TGTGCCAGCAGCCAGGCCGCGGCGAGCTCCTACAATGAGCAGTTCTTC
CASSQAAASSYNEQFF
>TRBJ2-7|TRBV28|.|TRBD2
TGTGCCAGCAGACCACTCGGACTAGCGGGGGACTACGAGCAGTACTTC
CASRPLGLAGDYEQYF
>TRBJ2-7|TRBV4-1|.|.
TGCGCCAGCAGCCAAGCAGGGATTGAGCAGTACTTC
CASSQAGIEQYF
>TRBJ2-4|TRBV11-1|.|.
TGTGCCAGCAGCTTCGGCGGGGAAAACATTCAGTACTTC
CASSFGGENIQYF
>TRBJ1-2|TRBV12-3/TRBV12-4|.|.
TGTGCCACCCGACAGGAGGGTCTCTATGGCTACACCTTC
CATRQEGLYGYTF
>TRBJ1-2|TRBV5-1|.|TRBD1
TGCGCCAGCAACTCTCCAGGGGGCGCCTATGGCTACACCTTC
CASNSPGGAYGYTF
>TRBJ2-7|TRBV20-1|.|.
TGCAGTGCTACCAGGGGGGGGCTATCCTCCTACGAGCAGTACTTC
CSATRGGLSSYEQYF
>TRBJ2-1|TRBV6-6|few|TRBD2
TGTGCCAGCAGTCTGACTAGCGGGAGGCCGACCGCGAATGAGCAGTTCTTC
CASSLTSGRPTANEQFF
>TRBJ2-3|TRBV29-1|.|.
TGCAGCGTTTTGGGCGGGGAAACAGATACGCAGTATTTT
CSVLGGETDTQYF
>TRBJ1-1|TRBV5-1|many|.
TGCGCCAGCAGTTACATTCCACTAAGCATGAACACTGAAGCTTTCTTT
CASSYIPLSMNTEAFF
>TRBJ2-7|TRBV12-3/TRBV12-4|.|TRBD1
TGTGCCAGCAGTTTAACAGGACAGGGGGTCGAGCAGTACTTC
CASSLTGQGVEQYF
>TRBJ2-7|TRBV6-6|.|.
TGTGCCAGCGGGCTAACACTGGACGTTATGTACGAGCAGTACTTC
CASGLTLDVMYEQYF
>TRBJ2-5|TRBV7-7|.|.
TGTGCCAGCAGCGCGGGGGACATGCAAGAGACCCAGTACTTC
CASSAGDMQETQYF
>TRBJ2-2|TRBV6-6|few|TRBD2
TGTGCCAGCAGTTACTTAGCGGGGGGGCCGAACACCGGGGAGCTGTTTTTT
CASSYLAGGPNTGELFF
>TRBJ2-1|TRBV4-3|.|.
TGCGCCAGCAGCCAAGAACGTCAGGACTACAATGAGCAGTTCTTC
CASSQERQDYNEQFF
>TRBJ2-3|TRBV27|few|.
TGTGCCAGCAGTTTATCCCGGGTGGGCACAGATACGCAGTATTTT
CASSLSRVGTDTQYF
>TRBJ2-7|TRBV6-5|few|TRBD2
TGTGCCAGCAGTTACAGTGAAGGTAGCGGGAGTTACGAGCAGTACTTC
CASSYSEGSGSYEQYF
>TRBJ2-1|TRBV12-3/TRBV12-4|few|TRBD2
TGTGCCAGTAGTGATGAACTAGCGGGGGGGCTAAGGGAGGAGCAGTTCTTC
CASSDELAGGLREEQFF
>TRBJ2-5|TRBV27|few|.
TGTGCCAGCACGTCCCTGGGGGGGCAGAGAGAGACCCAGTACTTC
CASTSLGGQRETQYF
>TRBJ2-1|TRBV2|.|TRBD2
TGTGCGAGCGGGATGTTATTAAATGAGCAGTTCTTC
CASGMLLNEQFF
>TRBJ2-1|TRBV12-3/TRBV12-4|.|TRBD1
TGTGCCAGCACCGGACAGGGATACAATGAGCAGTTCTTC
CASTGQGYNEQFF
>TRBJ2-1|TRBV20-1|.|.
TGCAGTGCGCGGAAGGGGGGGATCATGAACTCCTACAATGAGCAGTTCTTC
CSARKGGIMNSYNEQFF
>TRBJ2-3|TRBV20-1|.|.
TGCAGTGCTAGTCAACCCGCGGCCGAGTATTTT
CSASQPAAEYF
>TRBJ1-1|TRBV5-6|.|.
TGTGCCAGCAACTCCGATCGGGTTAGGGCTGAAGCTTTCTTT
CASNSDRVRAEAFF
>TRBJ2-1|TRBV7-8|.|TRBD2
TGTGCCAGCAGCGCCCGACTAGCGGGGGATATGAATGAGCAGTTCTTC
CASSARLAGDMNEQFF
>TRBJ1-4|TRBV20-1|.|.
TGCAGTGCTAGAGGCCGCCGGGGTGCAACTAATGAAAAACTGTTTTTT
CSARGRRGATNEKLFF
>TRBJ2-7|TRBV12-3/TRBV12-4|.|TRBD2
TGTGCCAGCGGGACTAGCGGGGCCCTCTACGAGCAGTACTTC
CASGTSGALYEQYF
>TRBJ2-6|TRBV7-2|.|.
TGTGCCAGCAGCCCCCACCTACCTGGGGCCAACGTCCTGACTTTC
CASSPHLPGANVLTF
>TRBJ2-7|TRBV4-1|.|TRBD2
TGCGCCAGCAGCCAGTCCACTAGCGGGAGGCTATACGAGCAGTACTTC
CASSQSTSGRLYEQYF
>TRBJ2-5|TRBV9|few|.
TGTGCCAGCAGCCGGGCAGGGGAAGGGGAGACCCAGTACTTC
CASSRAGEGETQYF
>TRBJ1-2|TRBV12-3/TRBV12-4|few|.
TGTGCCAGCAGTCCGATGGGGGCTAACTATGGCTACACCTTC
CASSPMGANYGYTF
>TRBJ2-1|TRBV20-1|.|TRBD2
TGCAGTGCTGGCGCAGGCACTAGCGGGAGGGTGCTCGATGAGCAGTTCTTC
CSAGAGTSGRVLDEQFF
>TRBJ2-7|TRBV2|.|TRBD1
TGTGCCGGGTGGGACAGGGGTGACGAGCAGTACTTC
CAGWDRGDEQYF
>TRBJ2-1|TRBV7-6|.|.
TGTGCCAGCAGCCTTACTCCCGGTCCCAATGAGCAGTTCTTC
CASSLTPGPNEQFF
>TRBJ2-3|TRBV29-1|.|TRBD2
TGCAGCGTAGACGGGACTAGCGGGGGGAGATCGGATACGCAGTATTTT
CSVDGTSGGRSDTQYF
>TRBJ2-3|TRBV2|.|.
TGTGCCAGCAGTGTCGGGGCAGGCACAGATACGCAGTATTTT
CASSVGAGTDTQYF
>TRBJ1-5|TRBV5-1|once|.
TGCGCCAGCAGCTGGGGCGAGGGAAATCAGCCCCAGCATTTT
CASSWGEGNQPQHF
>TRBJ2-4|TRBV10-3|.|TRBD1
TGTGCCATCAGTGAGGGGACAGAAAACATTCAGTACTTC
CAISEGTENIQYF
>TRBJ2-7|TRBV7-9|.|.
TGTGCCAGCAGCTTAGGAACAGGACCCCCCTCCTACGAGCAGTACTTC
CASSLGTGPPSYEQYF
>TRBJ2-7|TRBV29-1|few|.
TGCAGCGTTGATAATTCCCGGGAGCAGTACTTC
CSVDNSREQYF
>TRBJ2-3|TRBV5-1|.|TRBD1
TGCGCCAGCAGCCTACAAACGGGACAGGGGATGAGGACAGATACGCAGTATTTT
CASSLQTGQGMRTDTQYF
>TRBJ2-3|TRBV7-9|few|.
TGTGCCAGCAGCCCCGGCGGTATGCTGACAGATACGCAGTATTTT
CASSPGGMLTDTQYF
>TRBJ1-2|TRBV12-5|few|TRBD1
TGTGCTAGTGTTAAGGACAGGCGCTGTGGCTACACCTTC
CASVKDRRCGYTF
>TRBJ2-3|TRBV28|once|TRBD2
TGTGCCAGCAGTTCCGTTTACCCCCTAACTAGCGGGGCTAGCACGGATACGCAGTATTTT
CASSSVYPLTSGASTDTQYF
>TRBJ2-1|TRBV9|.|.
TGTGCCAGCAGCGACCCCGTCAGCACTGAGCAGTTCTTC
CASSDPVSTEQFF
>TRBJ2-3|TRBV12-3/TRBV12-4|.|.
TGTGCCAGCAGCCCCCTGGGGGGTTTCACAGATACGCAGTATTTT
CASSPLGGFTDTQYF
>TRBJ1-2|TRBV7-2|.|TRBD1
TGTGCCAGCAGCTTAGTTTCCGGACAGGGACAAGGTGGCTACACCTTC
CASSLVSGQGQGGYTF
>TRBJ1-2|TRBV7-2|.|TRBD1
TGTGCCAGCAGCTTAGCGCGTTTCAGGGGGCGCTTGAGTGGCTACACCTTC
CASSLARFRGRLSGYTF
>TRBJ2-3|TRBV5-1|few|.
TGCGCCAGCAGCTATTCTAAACCAGGAACACCCACAGATACGCAGTATTTT
CASSYSKPGTPTDTQYF
>TRBJ1-5|TRBV2|.|TRBD1
TGTGCCAGCAGTGCTCTAGGGGGCGCGAGCAATCAGCCCCAGCATTTT
CASSALGGASNQPQHF
>TRBJ2-1|TRBV29-1|few|.
TGCAGCGTTGCCACTTCGAGTGAGCAGTTCTTC
CSVATSSEQFF
>TRBJ1-2|TRBV7-9|.|TRBD1
TGTGCCAGCAGCGACGGGGACAGGGGGAAGTTTAACTATGGCTACACCTTC
CASSDGDRGKFNYGYTF
>TRBJ2-1|TRBV5-5|.|.
TGTGCCAGCAGCTTGTATCAGATCCTCTCCTACAATGAGCAGTTCTTC
CASSLYQILSYNEQFF
>TRBJ2-7|TRBV7-8|.|.
TGTGCCAGCAGCTTAGCTGGGAACTACGAGCAGTACTTC
CASSLAGNYEQYF
>TRBJ2-1|TRBV7-2|.|.
TGTGCCAGCAGCTCTAGAGCCGGGACTGGCTACAATGAGCAGTTCTTC
CASSSRAGTGYNEQFF
>TRBJ2-3|TRBV10-1|few|TRBD2
TGCGCCAGCAGTCCTAGCGGGGGTGGTGATACGCAGTATTTT
CASSPSGGGDTQYF
>TRBJ1-6|TRBV12-3/TRBV12-4|once|.
TGTGCCAGCAGGTTGGTCAGGGCCCATGTTCCTTCACCCCTCCACTTT
CASRLVRAHVPSPLHF